One and the same sample provided the 32 T cell receptor beta chains below, sequenced in a study of T-cell memory formation after mild COVID-19. TCRdb re-analysed the 5' RACE reads in MiXCR, keeping a single row per CDR3 protein. This sample carries around 390,000 distinct CDR3 sequences, 15% to 20% of them seen once, and the ten largest clones take roughly 21%. The source material was PBMCs or a T cell subset sorted from them (not recorded which). All receptors come from a man between 18 and 35 years old who had mild COVID-19 (a few samples of this study predate the infection). Cell type and time point are not known.

The gene calls are TRBV15 and TRBJ2-3; 9 bases are a match to TRBD1. The CDR3 covers 16 residues. Germline CDR1 is LNHNV and CDR2 is YYDKDF (reference sequence). J was trimmed by 6 bases and V by 5 bases; bases with no gene match: 12. This CDR3 reads CATSGRDRDLADTQYF. CDR3 coding DNA: TGTGCCACCAGCGGCCGGGACAGGGACTTGGCCGATACGCAGTATTTT.

This clonotype was seen only a few times. The chain recombines TRBV6-2 or TRBV6-3 with TRBJ2-7; D uncertain. Germline CDR1 MNHEY, CDR2 SVGEGT. The V gene lost 5 bases and the J gene lost 1 base, with 15 bases spanning the gap. The CDR3 spans 15 residues. The CDR3 region is CASSSRLTPSYEQYV. CDR3 coding DNA: TGTGCCAGCAGTAGTAGGTTGACACCTTCCTACGAGCAGTACGTC.

This clonotype was observed a few times. This chain links TRBV7-2 with TRBJ1-4, with no clear D. CDR1 and CDR2 (germline): SGHTA, FQGNSA. The CDR3 length is 12 residues. Trimming took off 1 base at V and 8 bases at J, with 5 bases between the two ends. The CDR3 bases are TGTGCCAGCAGCTTAGAGGACGAAAAACTGTTTTTT. The encoded protein is CASSLEDEKLFF.

The chain employs TRBV20-1 and TRBJ2-2, with TRBD2 matching 14 bases. Germline CDR1 DFQATT, CDR2 SNEGSKA (reference sequence). V was pared by 1 base and J by 3 bases, with 10 bases of the junction left unmatched. The CDR3 runs to 19 residues. The CDR3 sequence is CSARGLTGLAGEYTGELFF. For the CDR3, the DNA is TGCAGTGCTAGAGGCCTCACGGGACTAGCGGGGGAGTACACCGGGGAGCTGTTTTTT.

This rearrangement joins TRBV5-5 to TRBJ1-2, with a possible D match to TRBD1 (6 bases). The germline V and J ends were trimmed by 4 bases and 2 bases, with 12 bases remaining between them. CDR3 size: 14 residues. The germline V gene encodes CDR1 SGHKS and CDR2 YYEKEE (reference sequence). The CDR3 region has the DNA TGTGCCAGCAGCCGACCCACAGGGAACTATGGCTACACCTTC. It is translated as CASSRPTGNYGYTF.

This clonotype was counted a few times. The gene calls are TRBV2 and TRBJ2-3, with unresolved D. The CDR3 is made up of 13 amino acids. V lost 7 bases, J lost 0 bases, and 8 bases lay in between. CDR1 is SNHLY, CDR2 FYNNEI, per germline. The CDR3: CASIPLSTDTQYF. CDR3 coding DNA: TGTGCCAGCATTCCACTCAGCACAGATACGCAGTATTTT.

A few counts support this clonotype. The chain couples TRBV5-1 to TRBJ2-2; no clear D gene. There are 14 residues in the CDR3. The ends were cut back, 3 bases at V and 4 bases at J, with 10 bases in the middle. Per the germline V gene, CDR1 is SGHRS and CDR2 is YFSETQ. CDR3: CASSSGLPTGELFF. The CDR3 coding sequence is TGCGCCAGCAGCTCGGGCCTACCCACCGGGGAGCTGTTTTTT. The entire variable domain, with the rest obtained from reference TRBV5-1 and TRBJ2-2, is as follows: KAGVTQTPRYLIKTRGQQVTLSCSPISGHRSVSWYQQTPGQGLQFLFEYFSETQRNKGNFPGRFSGRQFSNSRSEMNVSTLELGDSALYLCASSSGLPTGELFFGEGSRLTVL.

The chain is built from TRBV4-2 and TRBJ1-1; 9 bases align to TRBD1. The CDR3 has 13 amino acids. V gave up 3 bases and J gave up 7 bases; unmatched junction bases: 3. Germline V gives CDR1 LGHNA, CDR2 YNFKEQ. The CDR3 DNA sequence: TGTGCCAGCAGCCAGCGGACAGGGGATGAAGCTTTCTTT. Residues: CASSQRTGDEAFF.

This chain uses TRBV5-1 with TRBJ2-3; TRBD2 might be the D (6 bases). Germline CDR1 SGHRS, CDR2 YFSETQ. The CDR3 consists of 14 residues. Trimming shortened V by 4 bases and J by 1 base, and 10 bases separated the two germline ends. The CDR3, as DNA: TGCGCCAGCAGCGTGCGGGACGGCACAGATACGCAGTATTTT. Its protein is CASSVRDGTDTQYF.

This chain connects TRBV7-9 to TRBJ1-6; 10 positions agree with TRBD1. CDR1 is SEHNR, CDR2 FQNEAQ, per germline (reference sequence). The CDR3 sequence is 14 residues long. With 5 bases clipped from V and 9 bases from J, the junction kept 4 bases outside the gene matches. CDR3: CASSVGQGVSPLHF. The CDR3 nucleotides read TGTGCCAGCAGCGTCGGACAGGGGGTTTCACCCCTCCACTTT.

This rearrangement joins TRBV7-9 to TRBJ1-2; D is possibly TRBD1 (5 bases). The CDR3 covers 15 residues. Germline V gives CDR1 SEHNR, CDR2 FQNEAQ (reference sequence). V was trimmed by 5 bases and J by 3 bases, leaving 16 bases between them. CDR3 in DNA: TGTGCCAGCAGCCTGACCTCAAGGGACCACTATGGCTACACCTTC. As protein: CASSLTSRDHYGYTF.

The rearrangement uses TRBV19 and TRBJ2-3; 11 nucleotides agree with TRBD2. There are 13 residues in the CDR3. The V and J ends lost 10 bases and 5 bases, in that order; junction bases with no gene match: 5. Germline assignment: CDR1 LNHDA and CDR2 SQIVND (reference sequence). The CDR3 is CATRTSGRDTQYF. The CDR3 DNA sequence: TGTGCCACGAGGACTAGCGGGCGAGATACGCAGTATTTT.

This clonotype was seen at least ten times. This chain links TRBV9 with TRBJ2-3, with 8 bases matching TRBD1. V lost 2 bases and J lost 7; bases outside the gene matches: 12. The CDR3 runs to 16 residues. CDR1 SGDLS and CDR2 YYNGEE come from the germline V gene. CDR3 residues: CASSVDQGASGYTQYF. The CDR3 region has the DNA TGTGCCAGCAGCGTGGATCAGGGGGCCTCTGGGTATACGCAGTATTTT.

This clonotype was detected a few times. The genes are TRBV4-2 and TRBJ1-5, with 7 bases fitting TRBD1. Germline lookup yields CDR1 LGHNA and CDR2 YNFKEQ. The CDR3 sequence is 15 residues long. V was clipped by 4 bases and J by 7 bases; unmatched bases: 10. The DNA for the CDR3 is TGTGCCAGCAGCCCGCACTCACGACAGGGCCAGCCCCAGCATTTT. It yields the protein CASSPHSRQGQPQHF.

This clonotype was detected a few times. The V gene is TRBV7-9, the J gene TRBJ2-7; a possible D gene is TRBD1 (6 bases). The CDR3 consists of 14 residues. Germline V gives CDR1 SEHNR, CDR2 FQNEAQ (reference sequence). V lost 0 bases to trimming and J lost 5 bases, with 11 bases between them. CDR3 amino acids: CASSLANRAHEQYF. CDR3 DNA sequence: TGTGCCAGCAGCTTAGCGAACAGGGCCCACGAGCAGTACTTC.

This clonotype was recorded a few times. The chain employs TRBV7-2 and TRBJ2-3; D unclear. Per the germline V gene, CDR1 is SGHTA and CDR2 is FQGNSA. The CDR3 sequence is 13 residues long. V lost 1 base and J 5 bases, leaving 7 bases between the germline ends. CDR3 coding DNA: TGTGCCAGCAGCTTAGGGTTGATAGATACGCAGTATTTT. Its translation: CASSLGLIDTQYF.

The chain couples TRBV5-1 to TRBJ2-1; 13 nucleotides line up with TRBD2. CDR1 SGHRS and CDR2 YFSETQ come from the germline V gene. After removal of 5 bases from V and 8 bases from J, the junction contained 10 bases not matched to a gene. This CDR3 is built from 16 residues. CDR3 sequence reads: CASRGTSGTPPDEQFF. In nucleotides, the CDR3 is TGCGCCAGCAGAGGGACTAGCGGGACCCCGCCGGATGAGCAGTTCTTC. Full variable domain (remainder filled in from reference TRBV5-1 and TRBJ2-1): KAGVTQTPRYLIKTRGQQVTLSCSPISGHRSVSWYQQTPGQGLQFLFEYFSETQRNKGNFPGRFSGRQFSNSRSEMNVSTLELGDSALYLCASRGTSGTPPDEQFFGPGTRLTVL.

The chain has TRBV9 and TRBJ1-1; D not certain. With 3 bases removed from V and 8 bases from J, the gap between germline ends came to 14 bases. The germline V gene encodes CDR1 SGDLS and CDR2 YYNGEE. The CDR3 covers 13 residues. CDR3: CASSAVMAAEAFF. In nucleotides, the CDR3 is TGTGCCAGCAGCGCTGTGATGGCAGCCGAAGCTTTCTTT.

In its sample, this clonotype was seen once. The CDR3 DNA reads as TGCGCCAGCAGCCAGGCTTGGGCAATTAATTCACCCCTCCACTTT. Protein: CASSQAWAINSPLHF. The gene calls are TRBV4-1 and TRBJ1-6; unclear D gene. The CDR3 covers 15 residues. The V gene's germline CDR1 is MGHRA and CDR2 YSYEKL. Trimming took off 3 bases at V and 6 bases at J, with 12 bases between the two ends.

This clonotype was seen many times. The rearrangement uses TRBV7-2 and TRBJ1-2, with TRBD1 matching 7 bases. V trimming: 7 bases; J trimming: 0 bases; junction bases outside the gene matches: 8. From germline, CDR1 is SGHTA and CDR2 FQGNSA. The CDR3 runs 15 residues. The CDR3 nucleotides are TGTGCCAGCACCAGAGCGGGACAGACTAACTATGGCTACACCTTC. The encoded protein is CASTRAGQTNYGYTF.

This sequence joins TRBV5-1 and TRBJ2-3; 8 bases line up with TRBD2. The CDR3 totals 15 residues. Germline values: CDR1 SGHRS, CDR2 YFSETQ. Trimming at V came to 4 bases and at J to 5 bases, leaving 9 bases not matched to a gene. The CDR3 here is CASSPRGGWEDTQYF. CDR3 coding DNA: TGCGCCAGCAGCCCCCGGGGGGGCTGGGAAGATACGCAGTATTTT. The variable domain in full, with the rest retrieved from reference TRBV5-1 and TRBJ2-3, is KAGVTQTPRYLIKTRGQQVTLSCSPISGHRSVSWYQQTPGQGLQFLFEYFSETQRNKGNFPGRFSGRQFSNSRSEMNVSTLELGDSALYLCASSPRGGWEDTQYFGPGTRLTVL.

V gene TRBV7-9 combines with J gene TRBJ1-5; 9 positions agree with TRBD1. Per the germline V gene, CDR1 is SEHNR and CDR2 is FQNEAQ (reference sequence). This CDR3 is 15 amino acids long. Unmatched junction bases numbered 9, after V lost 5 bases and J lost 7 bases. CDR3 coding DNA: TGTGCCAGCAGCCCTACAGGGGGCGTAGACCAGCCCCAGCATTTT. Translating gives CASSPTGGVDQPQHF.

This clonotype was observed a few times. The V and J genes are TRBV7-6 and TRBJ1-3; D is unclear. Trimming took off 4 bases at V and 7 bases at J, with 11 bases between the two ends. Per germline, CDR1 SGHVS and CDR2 FNYEAQ. This CDR3 contains 13 residues. In DNA, the CDR3 is TGTGCCAGCAGCTCGAGCGTTGGTAACACCATATATTTT. It is translated as CASSSSVGNTIYF.

This clonotype was seen ten or more times. V and J are TRBV4-3 and TRBJ1-2; D not certain. This CDR3 has 15 amino acids. V dropped 0 bases and J dropped 3 bases, with 11 bases sitting between them. From germline, CDR1 is LGHNA and CDR2 YSLEER. CDR3 in amino acids: CASSQERELYYGYTF. The CDR3 DNA sequence: TGCGCCAGCAGCCAAGAGCGAGAGCTCTACTATGGCTACACCTTC.

This chain connects TRBV10-3 to TRBJ2-7, with TRBD1 identical over 7 bases. The junction had 2 bases not matched to a gene; V was cut back by 3 bases and J by 3 bases. The CDR3 covers 13 residues. Per germline, CDR1 ENHRY and CDR2 SYGVKD. Here the CDR3 reads CAISDSGGYEQYF. The CDR3 region has the DNA TGTGCCATCAGTGACTCAGGGGGCTACGAGCAGTACTTC.

This chain links TRBV7-2 with TRBJ1-2; no reliable D call. The CDR3 is 13 amino acids. Germline values: CDR1 SGHTA, CDR2 FQGNSA. V shed 1 base and J shed 6 bases, with 9 bases lying between them. CDR3 protein: CASSLGVWDGYTF. CDR3 in DNA: TGTGCCAGCAGCTTAGGAGTATGGGATGGCTACACCTTC.

The chain links TRBV6-1 to TRBJ1-6, with D unclear. The CDR3 is 14 residues long. Germline V gene sequence: CDR1 MNHNS, CDR2 SASEGT. The V and J ends lost 2 bases and 7 bases respectively, with 9 bases between them. The CDR3 DNA is TGTGCCAGCAGTGAAAGTGGGTTGAATTCACCCCTCCACTTT. Its protein is CASSESGLNSPLHF.

The V call is TRBV7-9, the J call TRBJ1-1; 7 bases are shared with TRBD1. J was trimmed by 0 bases and V by 4 bases; bases with no gene match: 11. The CDR3 is 17 residues long. CDR1 SEHNR and CDR2 FQNEAQ come from the germline V gene (reference sequence). CDR3 DNA: TGTGCCAGCAGCTCAGGGACAGACAGCTTTATGAACACTGAAGCTTTCTTT. Amino acid sequence: CASSSGTDSFMNTEAFF.

The gene calls are TRBV12-3 or TRBV12-4 and TRBJ2-3, with 7 nucleotides matching TRBD1. V trimming: 2 bases; J trimming: 4 bases; junction bases outside the gene matches: 9. CDR3 length: 16 residues. CDR3 amino acids: CASSLRQGLGPDTQYF. The CDR3, as DNA: TGTGCCAGCAGTTTACGACAGGGCCTGGGCCCAGATACGCAGTATTTT.

This clonotype appeared a few times. The chain combines TRBV6-6 with TRBJ2-7; TRBD2 matches 9 bases. Germline V lookup: CDR1 MNHNY, CDR2 SVGAGI (reference sequence). The J segment lost 2 bases and the V segment lost 5 bases, leaving 4 bases of the junction unmatched. The CDR3 contains 14 residues. CDR3 protein: CASSKGLAPYEQYV. CDR3 nucleotides: TGTGCCAGCAGTAAGGGACTAGCTCCCTACGAGCAGTACGTC.

This clonotype was recorded only once. The gene calls are TRBV7-9 and TRBJ2-3; D is uncertain. Germline CDR1 is SEHNR and CDR2 is FQNEAQ (reference sequence). Trimming stripped 5 bases from V and 0 bases from J, with 12 bases between. The CDR3 consists of 15 residues. Written as DNA, the CDR3 is TGTGCCAGCAGCCCCGTCGGCAGTAGCACAGATACGCAGTATTTT. Protein sequence: CASSPVGSSTDTQYF.

This clonotype turned up a few times. CDR3 sequence: CASSLAPMGEQFF. In nucleotides, the CDR3 is TGTGCCAGCAGCTTAGCCCCCATGGGTGAGCAGTTCTTC. The chain is built from TRBV7-6 and TRBJ2-1, with unresolved D. Trimming took off 0 bases at V and 9 bases at J, with 9 bases between the two ends. The CDR3 is 13 residues long. The germline CDR1 and CDR2 sequences are SGHVS and FNYEAQ. The variable domain in full, with the rest retrieved from reference TRBV7-6 and TRBJ2-1, is GAGVSQSPRYKVTKRGQDVALRCDPISGHVSLYWYRQALGQGPEFLTYFNYEAQQDKSGLPNDRFSAERPEGSISTLTIQRTEQRDSAMYRCASSLAPMGEQFFGPGTRLTVL.